The present entry profiles one T cell receptor beta chain with its context. Generated by immunoSEQ multiplex PCR, the TCRdb table keeps only in-frame clones and is missing some. In the table there are 290,000 or so clones, roughly 86% of which are singletons. This sample is drawn from a study of blood T cell repertoires in COVID-19. The CDR3 consists of 19 residues. Trimming removed 2 bases at V and 0 bases at J, with 20 bases between. Germline CDR1 SGHVS, CDR2 FQNEAQ. The TCR originated in a man aged 65 to 79 with acute or convalescent COVID-19. The sequenced sample was peripheral blood. This sequence joins TRBV7-8 and TRBJ1-3; TRBD1 might be the D (5 bases). The DNA of the CDR3 is TGTGCCAGCAGCTTACTTACCGCGGGGGACGGTTTCTCTGGAAACACCATATATTTT. It yields the protein CASSLLTAGDGFSGNTIYF.